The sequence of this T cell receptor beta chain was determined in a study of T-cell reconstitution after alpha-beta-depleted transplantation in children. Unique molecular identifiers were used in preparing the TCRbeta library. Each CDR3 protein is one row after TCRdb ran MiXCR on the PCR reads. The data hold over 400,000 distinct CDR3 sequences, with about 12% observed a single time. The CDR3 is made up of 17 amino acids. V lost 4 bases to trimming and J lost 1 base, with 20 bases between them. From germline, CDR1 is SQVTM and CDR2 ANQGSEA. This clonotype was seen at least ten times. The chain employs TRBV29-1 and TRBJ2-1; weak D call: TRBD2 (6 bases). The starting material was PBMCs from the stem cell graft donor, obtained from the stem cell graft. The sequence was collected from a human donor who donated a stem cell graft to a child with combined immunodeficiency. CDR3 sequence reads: CSVASRWREGSYNEQFF. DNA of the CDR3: TGCAGCGTTGCATCGAGGTGGCGGGAAGGGTCCTACAATGAGCAGTTCTTC.